This entry is about one T cell receptor (beta chain). Generated by immunoSEQ multiplex PCR, the TCRdb table keeps only in-frame clones and is missing some. The table has approximately 700,000 clones, roughly 72% seen once. The record originates from a study of shared clonotypes between healthy human individuals. The CDR3 spans 18 residues. CDR1 is SGHNT, CDR2 YENEEA, per germline. V was cut by 2 bases and J by 0 bases, with 14 bases left in between. Specimen: memory CD4+ T cells sorted from blood. The subset denotes: CD45RA-negative fraction. The sequence was obtained from a woman in her 30s in good health. This chain uses TRBV11-3 with TRBJ2-6; D not resolved. CDR3 bases: TGTGCCAGCAGCTTAACGGGCAGGTTTAACTCTGGGGCCAACGTCCTGACTTTC. Amino acids: CASSLTGRFNSGANVLTF.